A selection of T cell receptor beta chains follows, all from one sample in a study of beta chain features in type 1 diabetes. Sequencing used immunoSEQ multiplex PCR; TCRdb keeps in-frame clones, though not all of them. The data hold some 240,000 clones, with 16% observed a single time. The source material was naive CD4+ T cells from blood. The origin of the receptors is a man aged 30-40 years with type 1 diabetes. CDR3s include the opening cysteine and the closing phenylalanine or tryptophan. The D gene is left open where the match is weak. Not all rows give a size; the values are once, few, many and, for expanded clones, a class.

j_call	v_call	clone_size	d_call	cdr3_nt	cdr3_aa
TRBJ1-2	TRBV30	NA	NA	TGTGCCTGGAGAGACCAGTTTAACTATGGCTACACCTTC	CAWRDQFNYGYTF
TRBJ1-1	TRBV29-1	NA	TRBD1	TGCAGCGTCCTGAGTGGGGACAGGGATACTGAAGCTTTCTTT	CSVLSGDRDTEAFF
TRBJ1-4	TRBV29-1	NA	NA	TGCAGCGTTGACGAGGGTAACGGACTTAATGAAAAACTGTTTTTT	CSVDEGNGLNEKLFF
TRBJ2-1	TRBV7-9	NA	NA	TGTGCCAGCAGCGCCCGGGGGCTAGAAGGCAATGAGCAGTTCTTC	CASSARGLEGNEQFF
TRBJ2-7	TRBV29-1	few	TRBD2	TGCAGCGCCAAGACTAGCGGGAGAGGCGAGCAGTACTTC	CSAKTSGRGEQYF
TRBJ1-4	TRBV29-1	few	NA	TGCAGCGTTGGAAGAGAAGATGAAAAACTGTTTTTT	CSVGREDEKLFF
TRBJ2-7	TRBV4-3	NA	NA	TGCGCCAGCAGCCAAGATAATACTGTATACTCCTACGAGCAGTACTTC	CASSQDNTVYSYEQYF
TRBJ2-3	TRBV11-2	few	TRBD2	TGTGCCTGCGCCGGGGGCGGGAGGGCCCCAGATACGCAGTATTTT	CACAGGGRAPDTQYF
TRBJ2-1	TRBV2	few	TRBD2	TGTGCCAGCAGTCAACTAGCGGGAAACTACAATGAGCAGTTCTTC	CASSQLAGNYNEQFF
TRBJ1-5	TRBV2	NA	TRBD1	TGTGCCAGCAGTGTACATTCAGGGGGGAATCAGCCCCAGCATTTT	CASSVHSGGNQPQHF
TRBJ2-5	TRBV4-2	few	TRBD2	TGTGCCAGCAGCCCTCTAGCGGGAGCCGGGGAGACCCAGTACTTC	CASSPLAGAGETQYF
TRBJ2-3	TRBV15	NA	NA	TGTGCCACCAGCAGAGTGGGGGTCCTCACAGATACGCAGTATTTT	CATSRVGVLTDTQYF
TRBJ2-1	TRBV29-1	NA	NA	TGCAGCGTTCTTGTCCCTAGCGCGACCTACAATGAGCAGTTCTTC	CSVLVPSATYNEQFF
TRBJ2-7	TRBV18	NA	NA	TGTGCCAGCTCACCGTGGGACGGAACCTACGAGCAGTACTTC	CASSPWDGTYEQYF
TRBJ2-7	TRBV19	NA	NA	TGTGCCAGTTATACCGGGACTGGGGGATACGAGCAGTACTTC	CASYTGTGGYEQYF
TRBJ2-7	TRBV7-9	few	TRBD1	TGTGCCAGCAGCTTAGACAGGGGAACCTACGAGCAGTACTTC	CASSLDRGTYEQYF
TRBJ2-5	TRBV19	few	NA	TGTGCCAGTAGTATTGGGGGAGAGACCCAGTACTTC	CASSIGGETQYF
TRBJ2-3	TRBV10-3	few	NA	TGTGCCATCAGGGGGGACGGAACAGATACGCAGTATTTT	CAIRGDGTDTQYF
TRBJ2-5	TRBV6-5	NA	NA	TGTGCCAGCAGTTACTCTCGCCTCGAGACCCAGTACTTC	CASSYSRLETQYF
TRBJ1-2	TRBV2	few	TRBD1	TGTGCCAGCATGGGACAGGGGGACTATGGCTACACCTTC	CASMGQGDYGYTF
TRBJ2-5	TRBV7-8	NA	TRBD1	TGTGCCAGCAGCACCCGATTTACAGGGGGGAGAGAGACCCAGTACTTC	CASSTRFTGGRETQYF
TRBJ2-7	TRBV13	NA	TRBD2	TGTGCCAGCAGCTTGATAGGACTAGCGGGATCGTTACGCGAGCAGTACTTC	CASSLIGLAGSLREQYF
TRBJ2-7	TRBV9	NA	NA	TGTGCCAGCAGCGTTGGAGGGGGCGGTGAGCAGTACTTC	CASSVGGGGEQYF
TRBJ2-5	TRBV29-1	NA	NA	TGCAGCGTTGCCGTCGGATTGAAAGAGACCCAGTACTTC	CSVAVGLKETQYF
TRBJ2-3	TRBV6-1	few	NA	TGTGCCAGCAGTCCCACAGATACGCAGTATTTT	CASSPTDTQYF
TRBJ2-5	TRBV4-3	NA	NA	TGCGCCAGCAGCCAAGAAGTGGCAGGGGGGGAGACCCAGTACTTC	CASSQEVAGGETQYF
TRBJ2-1	TRBV9	few	NA	TGTGCCAGCAGCGTAGCAGGGGACTCCTACAATGAGCAGTTCTTC	CASSVAGDSYNEQFF
TRBJ2-5	TRBV7-6	NA	NA	TGTGCCAGCCAGAGGGGGGGAGAGACCCAGTACTTC	CASQRGGETQYF
TRBJ2-3	TRBV5-6	NA	NA	TGTGCCAGCAGTGGCAGCCCGGACTTTAGCACAGATACGCAGTATTTT	CASSGSPDFSTDTQYF
TRBJ2-7	TRBV12-5	few	NA	TGTGCTAGTGGCCCGTGGGAAGTCGAGCAGTACTTC	CASGPWEVEQYF
TRBJ2-3	TRBV13	NA	NA	TGTGCCAGCAGCCAGAGTATAATGACAGATACGCAGTATTTT	CASSQSIMTDTQYF
TRBJ2-5	TRBV4-1	NA	TRBD1	TGCGCCAGCAGCCAAGTATCTTTCAGGGGGACCCAAGAGACCCAGTACTTC	CASSQVSFRGTQETQYF
TRBJ2-7	TRBV7-9	NA	NA	TGTGCCAGCAGCGTTTCAGATGAGCAGTACTTC	CASSVSDEQYF
TRBJ2-3	TRBV19	NA	NA	TGTGCCAGTAGTCTCAACCCGGGGGGCAGGGGAACAGATACGCAGTATTTT	CASSLNPGGRGTDTQYF
TRBJ1-2	TRBV10-3	few	NA	TGTGCCATCAGTGAGATGGCAAGTGGCTACACCTTC	CAISEMASGYTF
TRBJ2-1	TRBV20-1	few	NA	TGCAGTGCAAACAAGCGGAATGAGCAGTTCTTC	CSANKRNEQFF
TRBJ1-2	TRBV30	few	TRBD1	TGTGCCTTGAATCCGACAGGGGTACCTCAGGGCTACACCTTC	CALNPTGVPQGYTF
TRBJ2-7	TRBV27	NA	NA	TGTGCCAGCAGTATGACAGATCCCTACGAGCAGTACTTC	CASSMTDPYEQYF
TRBJ1-1	TRBV2	NA	NA	TGTGCCAGCAGCCCCAGCAGAGCTGAAGCTTTCTTT	CASSPSRAEAFF
TRBJ1-2	TRBV21-1	few	NA	TGTGCCAGCAGCGGCGGGCGTGCGGGCTACACCTTC	CASSGGRAGYTF
TRBJ2-1	TRBV9	NA	TRBD2	TGTGCCAGCAGCGTAGGACCAATAGCGGGAGCCCTAAATGAGCAGTTCTTC	CASSVGPIAGALNEQFF
TRBJ2-7	TRBV25-1	few	TRBD1	TGTGCCAGCAGTCCTTTGGACAGGGATTCCTACGAGCAGTACTTC	CASSPLDRDSYEQYF
TRBJ2-1	TRBV2	few	NA	TGTGCCAGCAGACCAGGGGTGTCCAATGAGCAGTTCTTC	CASRPGVSNEQFF
TRBJ2-1	TRBV7-8	NA	TRBD2	TGTGCCAGCAGCTTAGCCGGACTAGCGGTTTACAATGAGCAGTTCTTC	CASSLAGLAVYNEQFF
TRBJ2-7	TRBV5-4	NA	TRBD2	TGTGCCAGCAGCTTCCGGACTAGCAGGTCCTACGAGCAGTACTTC	CASSFRTSRSYEQYF
TRBJ2-3	TRBV7-2	NA	NA	TGTGCCAGCAGCTTAGGGACTAAAGATACGCAGTATTTT	CASSLGTKDTQYF